The clone carrying this T cell receptor (beta chain) was counted between two and nine times. Original handling: Researchers report that nucleated cell counts were estimated from reference gene primer amplification. Data came from immunoSEQ multiplex PCR; TCRdb stores just in-frame clones and leaves some out. D and trimming come from the DNA, and the V and J calls and clone size come from that table. Of roughly 80,000 clones listed, over 70% are singletons. This sample was included in a study of blood T cell repertoires in COVID-19. The overall study: Nucleic acid was either cDNA or gDNA, and it came from T cells, B-cell-depleted T cells, or PBMCs.

Sequences were obtained from peripheral blood. The sequence was obtained from a human donor in a cohort sampled during active COVID-19.

The CDR3 sequence is CASSLTGQGNQPQHF. For the CDR3, the DNA is TGCGCCAGCAGCTTGACGGGACAGGGCAATCAGCCCCAGCATTTT. The chain combines TRBV5-1 with TRBJ1-5, with 8 nucleotides matching TRBD1. Unmatched junction bases numbered 2, after V lost 1 base and J lost 2 bases. The CDR3 runs 15 residues. The germline CDR1 and CDR2 sequences are SGHRS and YFSETQ.